This is a list of T cell receptor beta chains from one sample in a study of blood T cell repertoires in COVID-19. Generated by immunoSEQ multiplex PCR, the TCRdb table keeps only in-frame clones and is missing some. Among fewer than 350,000 clones listed, 88% were seen once. The sequenced sample was PBMCs or T cells enriched from blood (not recorded which). The source is a woman aged 60 to 75 in a cohort exposed to, infected with or recovered from COVID-19 (not recorded which). The CDR3 runs from the conserved cysteine through the conserved F or W. D genes are given only for firm matches. Clone size is stated in some rows and not others, as once, few, many or a class when expanded.

v_gene: TRBV18; abundance: -; j_gene: TRBJ2-6; d_gene: -; CDR3aa: CASSPPLTGANVLTF; CDR3nt: TGTGCCAGCTCACCCCCTCTTACTGGGGCCAACGTCCTGACTTTC
v_gene: TRBV4-2; abundance: -; j_gene: TRBJ1-1; d_gene: -; CDR3aa: CASSQGGGRTEAFF; CDR3nt: TGTGCCAGCAGCCAGGGGGGGGGTCGCACTGAAGCTTTCTTT
v_gene: TRBV5-1; abundance: once; j_gene: TRBJ2-5; d_gene: TRBD2; CDR3aa: CASSSPGRGGTSGRETQYF; CDR3nt: TGCGCCAGCAGCTCCCCGGGGAGGGGTGGTACTAGCGGGAGAGAGACCCAGTACTTC
v_gene: TRBV27; abundance: -; j_gene: TRBJ2-4; d_gene: TRBD1; CDR3aa: CASSPPSRTGKNIQYF; CDR3nt: TGTGCCAGCAGTCCCCCCTCCCGGACAGGCAAAAACATTCAGTACTTC
v_gene: TRBV6-5; abundance: -; j_gene: TRBJ1-2; d_gene: -; CDR3aa: CASRTMGRGGGYTF; CDR3nt: TGTGCCAGCAGAACAATGGGGAGGGGCGGCGGCTACACCTTC
v_gene: TRBV5-6; abundance: -; j_gene: TRBJ2-2; d_gene: -; CDR3aa: CASSSSGVRVSTGELFF; CDR3nt: TGTGCCAGCAGCTCTTCCGGGGTCAGAGTCTCCACCGGGGAGCTGTTTTTT
v_gene: TRBV5-1; abundance: -; j_gene: TRBJ2-1; d_gene: TRBD1; CDR3aa: CASTTGQGDREQFF; CDR3nt: TGCGCCAGCACTACGGGACAGGGGGACCGTGAGCAGTTCTTC
v_gene: TRBV30; abundance: -; j_gene: TRBJ1-6; d_gene: -; CDR3aa: CAGRTAISYNSPLHF; CDR3nt: TGTGCCGGACGGACAGCCATCTCCTATAATTCACCCCTCCACTTT
v_gene: TRBV5-1; abundance: few; j_gene: TRBJ1-3; d_gene: -; CDR3aa: CASSLAGDGNTIYF; CDR3nt: TGCGCCAGCAGCTTAGCAGGGGATGGTAACACCATATATTTT
v_gene: TRBV28; abundance: -; j_gene: TRBJ1-2; d_gene: TRBD1; CDR3aa: CASSSQGALSYGYTF; CDR3nt: TGTGCCAGCAGTTCCCAGGGGGCGCTGAGCTATGGCTACACCTTC
v_gene: TRBV7-3; abundance: -; j_gene: TRBJ2-2; d_gene: TRBD2; CDR3aa: CASSPPPGLAGGLNTGELFF; CDR3nt: TGTGCCAGCAGCCCCCCACCCGGACTAGCGGGAGGTTTAAACACCGGGGAGCTGTTTTTT
v_gene: TRBV27; abundance: -; j_gene: TRBJ1-2; d_gene: -; CDR3aa: CASSPDGGSNGYTF; CDR3nt: TGTGCCAGCAGCCCCGACGGGGGTAGTAATGGCTACACCTTC
v_gene: TRBV7-3; abundance: -; j_gene: TRBJ2-2; d_gene: TRBD2; CDR3aa: CASSPTSGAQTGELFF; CDR3nt: TGTGCCAGCAGCCCGACTAGCGGTGCGCAGACCGGGGAGCTGTTTTTT
v_gene: TRBV27; abundance: -; j_gene: TRBJ1-6; d_gene: -; CDR3aa: CASSFPGYSPLHF; CDR3nt: TGTGCCAGCAGTTTCCCCGGGTATTCACCCCTCCACTTT
v_gene: TRBV5-5; abundance: -; j_gene: TRBJ1-6; d_gene: TRBD1; CDR3aa: CASSFSDRVSSPLHF; CDR3nt: TGTGCCAGCAGCTTCTCGGACAGGGTTTCGTCACCCCTCCACTTT
v_gene: TRBV5-1; abundance: -; j_gene: TRBJ2-1; d_gene: TRBD1; CDR3aa: CASSLQLGDSIYDEQFF; CDR3nt: TGCGCCAGCAGCTTACAATTGGGGGACAGCATCTATGATGAGCAGTTCTTC
v_gene: TRBV3-1/TRBV3-2; abundance: once; j_gene: TRBJ1-6; d_gene: TRBD1; CDR3aa: CASSQTGQGNSPLHF; CDR3nt: TGTGCCAGCAGCCAGACGGGACAGGGGAATTCACCCCTCCACTTT
v_gene: TRBV11-3; abundance: -; j_gene: TRBJ2-5; d_gene: TRBD1; CDR3aa: CASSFGQGVETQYF; CDR3nt: TGTGCCAGCAGCTTCGGACAGGGGGTAGAGACCCAGTACTTC
v_gene: TRBV5-1; abundance: -; j_gene: TRBJ1-4; d_gene: TRBD1; CDR3aa: CASSSGGPNEKLFF; CDR3nt: TGCGCCAGCAGCTCAGGGGGACCTAATGAAAAACTGTTTTTT
v_gene: TRBV4-3; abundance: -; j_gene: TRBJ2-7; d_gene: -; CDR3aa: CASSQDSSSGPHYEQYF; CDR3nt: TGCGCCAGCAGCCAAGACTCCTCGTCAGGGCCCCACTACGAGCAGTACTTC
v_gene: TRBV28; abundance: -; j_gene: TRBJ1-5; d_gene: -; CDR3aa: CASSPPPQANQPQHF; CDR3nt: TGTGCCAGCAGTCCACCCCCCCAGGCCAATCAGCCCCAGCATTTT
v_gene: TRBV4-1; abundance: -; j_gene: TRBJ2-7; d_gene: -; CDR3aa: CASSQDPGAYEQYF; CDR3nt: TGCGCCAGCAGCCAAGATCCGGGGGCCTACGAGCAGTACTTC
v_gene: TRBV6-5; abundance: -; j_gene: TRBJ2-1; d_gene: TRBD1; CDR3aa: CASRTDRGVYNEQFF; CDR3nt: TGTGCCAGCAGAACAGACAGGGGGGTTTACAATGAGCAGTTCTTC
v_gene: TRBV5-1; abundance: -; j_gene: TRBJ1-3; d_gene: TRBD1; CDR3aa: CASSSTGIGNTIYF; CDR3nt: TGCGCCAGCAGCTCGACAGGGATCGGAAACACCATATATTTT
v_gene: TRBV6-5; abundance: -; j_gene: TRBJ1-2; d_gene: -; CDR3aa: CASQRTGMSHGYTF; CDR3nt: TGTGCCAGCCAAAGGACGGGGATGTCCCATGGCTACACCTTC
v_gene: TRBV7-9; abundance: -; j_gene: TRBJ2-6; d_gene: TRBD1; CDR3aa: CASSLGLRTGGDGANVLTF; CDR3nt: TGTGCCAGCAGCTTAGGCTTGCGGACAGGGGGGGACGGGGCCAACGTCCTGACTTTC
v_gene: TRBV15; abundance: once; j_gene: TRBJ2-1; d_gene: TRBD2; CDR3aa: CATSSVSGRGLYNEQFF; CDR3nt: TGTGCCACCAGCTCAGTGAGCGGGAGGGGACTTTACAATGAGCAGTTCTTC
v_gene: TRBV5-6; abundance: -; j_gene: TRBJ1-3; d_gene: -; CDR3aa: CASSFPAISGNTIYF; CDR3nt: TGTGCCAGCAGCTTCCCAGCGATCTCTGGAAACACCATATATTTT
v_gene: TRBV28; abundance: -; j_gene: TRBJ2-3; d_gene: -; CDR3aa: CASSLQGSTDTQYF; CDR3nt: TGTGCCAGCAGTCTTCAGGGCAGCACAGATACGCAGTATTTT
v_gene: TRBV11-2; abundance: -; j_gene: TRBJ2-7; d_gene: -; CDR3aa: CASSLALTDYEQYF; CDR3nt: TGTGCCAGCAGCTTGGCGCTGACAGACTACGAGCAGTACTTC
v_gene: TRBV4-1; abundance: -; j_gene: TRBJ1-1; d_gene: -; CDR3aa: CASSQEGRATEAFF; CDR3nt: TGCGCCAGCAGCCAAGAGGGCAGGGCCACTGAAGCTTTCTTT
v_gene: TRBV16; abundance: -; j_gene: TRBJ1-2; d_gene: -; CDR3aa: CASSQFQGPRYTF; CDR3nt: TGTGCCAGCAGCCAATTTCAGGGGCCGCGCTACACCTTC
v_gene: TRBV30; abundance: -; j_gene: TRBJ1-1; d_gene: -; CDR3aa: CAWSPRGLKNTEAFF; CDR3nt: TGTGCCTGGAGTCCGCGGGGACTTAAGAACACTGAAGCTTTCTTT
v_gene: TRBV19; abundance: few; j_gene: TRBJ2-1; d_gene: TRBD2; CDR3aa: CASSIGQGTSAGEQFF; CDR3nt: TGTGCCAGTAGTATAGGGCAGGGGACTAGCGCCGGTGAGCAGTTCTTC
v_gene: TRBV23-1; abundance: -; j_gene: TRBJ2-1; d_gene: TRBD2; CDR3aa: CASSPKAGGRNEQFF; CDR3nt: TGCGCCAGCAGTCCCAAAGCGGGAGGCCGCAATGAGCAGTTCTTC
v_gene: TRBV28; abundance: -; j_gene: TRBJ2-5; d_gene: -; CDR3aa: CANSLYRETQYF; CDR3nt: TGTGCCAACAGTTTATATCGAGAGACCCAGTACTTC
v_gene: TRBV30; abundance: -; j_gene: TRBJ1-5; d_gene: -; CDR3aa: CAWSKGGNQPQHF; CDR3nt: TGTGCCTGGAGTAAAGGGGGTAATCAGCCCCAGCATTTT
v_gene: TRBV20-1; abundance: -; j_gene: TRBJ2-5; d_gene: -; CDR3aa: CSAGQKETQYF; CDR3nt: TGCAGTGCTGGGCAGAAAGAGACCCAGTACTTC
v_gene: TRBV4-1; abundance: -; j_gene: TRBJ1-5; d_gene: TRBD1; CDR3aa: CASSQGDRGYQPQHF; CDR3nt: TGCGCCAGCAGCCAAGGGGACAGGGGTTATCAGCCCCAGCATTTT
v_gene: TRBV18; abundance: -; j_gene: TRBJ2-6; d_gene: -; CDR3aa: CASSPIRQDSSGANVLTF; CDR3nt: TGTGCCAGCTCCCCGATCAGACAGGATTCCTCTGGGGCCAACGTCCTGACTTTC
v_gene: TRBV2; abundance: -; j_gene: TRBJ2-2; d_gene: TRBD2; CDR3aa: CASSGGTSGTGELFF; CDR3nt: TGTGCCAGCAGTGGAGGGACTAGCGGCACCGGGGAGCTGTTTTTT
v_gene: TRBV29-1; abundance: -; j_gene: TRBJ1-2; d_gene: -; CDR3aa: CSVEAALGADGYTF; CDR3nt: TGCAGCGTTGAGGCCGCTTTAGGGGCGGATGGCTACACCTTC